The TCR beta chain described here comes from a study of blood T cell repertoires in COVID-19. Whole-study context: The United States, Italy and Spain supplied acute and convalescent COVID-19 samples. T cells, B-cell-depleted T cells, or PBMCs supplied cDNA or gDNA.

The CDR3 is 12 residues long. CDR1 is GTSNPN, CDR2 SVGIG, per germline (reference sequence). Trimming took 6 bases from V and 2 from J; bases not matched to a gene: 2. In the original workflow: Researchers report that nucleated cell counts were estimated from reference gene primer amplification. Clones were read by immunoSEQ multiplex PCR, and TCRdb kept only the in-frame ones, dropping some. V, J and clone size derive from that table, while D and trimming were established from the DNA sequence. The sample has 150,000 to 200,000 clones, about 88% seen once. This clonotype was sampled from a man aged 40-49 years with active or convalescent COVID-19. Sequencing was carried out using peripheral blood. This chain uses TRBV30 with TRBJ1-2; TRBD1 agrees at 8 bases. The CDR3 region is CACGQGNYGYTF. The CDR3 nucleotides are TGTGCCTGCGGACAGGGAAACTATGGCTACACCTTC.